The 9 T cell receptor beta chains listed next were all sequenced from one sample in a study of blood T cell repertoires in COVID-19. Clones were read by immunoSEQ multiplex PCR, and TCRdb kept only the in-frame ones, dropping some. The data show approximately 280,000 clones, roughly 88% seen once. Sequencing input: peripheral blood. The receptors stem from a woman aged 70-85 years with acute or convalescent COVID-19.

Concerning this clone itself: Other DNA sequences of this sample code for an identical CDR3. In DNA form, the CDR3 reads TGTGCCAGCTCACCTGGACAGGGGGATTCACCCCTCCACTTT. Translating it yields CASSPGQGDSPLHF. The rearrangement links TRBV18 to TRBJ1-6; 10 bases match TRBD1. V was clipped by 3 bases and J by 8 bases; unmatched bases: 1. The CDR3 spans 14 residues. Germline-derived CDR1 and CDR2 are KGHSH and LQKENI.

CDR3: CASSQGQRNTIYF. The DNA for the CDR3 is TGTGCCAGCAGCCAAGGGCAGAGAAACACCATATATTTT. The V call is TRBV14, the J call TRBJ1-3; D is unclear. CDR3 size: 13 residues. Germline loops: CDR1 SGHDN, CDR2 FVKESK. The ends were cut back, 1 base at V and 5 bases at J, with 6 bases in the middle.

This clone was counted a single time. V gene TRBV7-2 combines with J gene TRBJ2-1; a weak D match, TRBD2 (7 bases). Germline V gene data show CDR1 as SGHTA and CDR2 as FQGNSA. The CDR3 spans 14 residues. V lost 4 bases and J lost 2, with 9 bases in between. Written as DNA, the CDR3 is TGTGCCAGCAGCTCGGGGGGCCCCTACAATGAGCAGTTCTTC. Translation: CASSSGGPYNEQFF.

This chain uses TRBV14 with TRBJ2-1; TRBD2 agrees at 7 bases. Germline-derived CDR1 and CDR2 are SGHDN and FVKESK. V was clipped by 4 bases and J by 4 bases; unmatched bases: 7. The CDR3 runs to 15 residues. The DNA of the CDR3 is TGTGCCAGCAGCCCTTGGCGGGGGATATACAATGAGCAGTTCTTC. It specifies CASSPWRGIYNEQFF.

The chain joins TRBV5-4 to TRBJ2-3; D remains ambiguous. V lost 9 bases and J 6 bases, leaving 11 bases between the germline ends. Germline CDR1 reads SGHNT; CDR2 reads YYREEE (reference sequence). The CDR3 has 11 amino acids. The CDR3 DNA reads as TGTGCCACCCAACGTAGTGATACGCAGTATTTT. Encoded protein: CATQRSDTQYF.

This rearrangement joins TRBV2 to TRBJ2-3; 7 nucleotides align to TRBD1. Trimming cost V 3 bases and J 1 base; bases outside gene matches: 4. This CDR3 contains 15 residues. Germline CDR1 SNHLY, CDR2 FYNNEI. DNA of the CDR3: TGTGCCAGCAGTGATCTACAGGGGCGCACAGATACGCAGTATTTT. As protein: CASSDLQGRTDTQYF.

The genes are TRBV5-1 and TRBJ1-6; D is undetermined. V dropped 3 bases and J dropped 12 bases, with 10 bases sitting between them. This CDR3 region has 12 residues. Germline CDR1 SGHRS, CDR2 YFSETQ. The CDR3 DNA reads TGCGCCAGCAGCTCCCGACCGGGACCCCTCCACTTT. This encodes CASSSRPGPLHF.

Only a few counts were recorded for this clone. The gene calls are TRBV11-2 and TRBJ1-5, with D possibly being TRBD1 (6 bases). Germline values: CDR1 SGHAT, CDR2 FQNNGV. The CDR3 is 15 amino acids. V was shortened by 3 bases and J by 2 bases, with 11 bases between the two germline ends. The CDR3 DNA reads as TGTGCCAGCAGCTTGACATCAGGGGGCAATCAGCCCCAGCATTTT. Translated, it gives CASSLTSGGNQPQHF.

The genes are TRBV19 and TRBJ1-2; D ambiguous. The CDR3 covers 12 residues. From germline, CDR1 is LNHDA and CDR2 SQIVND (reference sequence). Deletions cut 7 bases from V and 5 bases from J, with 11 bases between. CDR3 region: CASNEGRYGYTF. The DNA for the CDR3 is TGTGCCAGTAACGAGGGTCGGTATGGCTACACCTTC.